What follows are 22 T cell receptor beta chains derived from one specimen sequenced in a study of OX40 agonist ivuxolimab in advanced cancers. Profiled with immunoSEQ multiplex PCR; TCRdb holds only in-frame clones, not every one. This table holds about 79,000 clones, around 85% found once. Material: CD4+ or CD8+ T cells sorted from blood, obtained in a trial of the OX40 agonist ivuxolimab. The receptors stem from an adult with an advanced solid tumor such as melanoma, head and neck, liver or kidney cancer.

This chain joins TRBV9 and TRBJ2-3, with 9 bases aligning to TRBD2. Germline CDR1 is SGDLS and CDR2 is YYNGEE. The V gene end was trimmed by 3 bases and the J gene end by 2 bases; junction bases not matched to a gene: 7. This CDR3 is built from 16 residues. The CDR3 coding sequence is TGTGCCAGCAGCGGGGAGCGGGAGGTCCTCACAGATACGCAGTATTTT. This gives the protein CASSGEREVLTDTQYF. The full variable domain, rest sourced from reference TRBV9 and TRBJ2-3, is DSGVTQTPKHLITATGQRVTLRCSPRSGDLSVYWYQQSLDQGLQFLIQYYNGEERAKGNILERFSAQQFPDLHSELNLSSLELGDSALYFCASSGEREVLTDTQYFGPGTRLTVL.

The chain joins TRBV6-1 to TRBJ2-2, with D uncertain. The germline V gene has CDR1 MNHNS and CDR2 SASEGT. Trimming removed 11 bases at V and 5 bases at J, with 15 bases between. The CDR3 contains 13 residues. CDR3 bases: TGTGCCGGACGGACGGGCCCGACCGGGGAGCTGTTTTTT. Residues: CAGRTGPTGELFF.

The rearrangement uses TRBV27 and TRBJ2-1; D call uncertain. Trimming took off 7 bases at V and 4 bases at J, with 11 bases between the two ends. This CDR3 has 13 residues. Germline CDR1 is MNHEY and CDR2 is SMNVEV (reference sequence). Here the CDR3 DNA reads TGTGCCAGCACAAACTTTCGGTACAATGAGCAGTTCTTC. This encodes CASTNFRYNEQFF.

V gene TRBV19 combines with J gene TRBJ1-5; D is unresolved. Germline CDR1 and CDR2: LNHDA and SQIVND (reference sequence). CDR3 length: 16 residues. V lost 5 bases and J 3 bases, leaving 17 bases between the germline ends. CDR3 region: CASSPHPGGYNQPQHF. The CDR3 coding sequence is TGTGCCAGTAGTCCCCACCCGGGCGGATACAATCAGCCCCAGCATTTT.

The chain joins TRBV7-9 to TRBJ1-1; TRBD1 might be the D (5 bases). Deletions cut 5 bases from V and 6 bases from J, with 19 bases between. The germline V gene has CDR1 SEHNR and CDR2 FQNEAQ (reference sequence). The CDR3 is made up of 15 amino acids. CDR3 sequence: CASSEGDNLGSEAFF. CDR3 in DNA: TGTGCCAGCAGCGAAGGGGATAACCTGGGGTCTGAAGCTTTCTTT.

The chain carries TRBV30 and TRBJ2-1; D ambiguous. This CDR3 has 13 residues. Germline V lookup: CDR1 GTSNPN, CDR2 SVGIG (reference sequence). The V gene lost 3 bases and the J gene lost 3 bases, with 9 bases spanning the gap. CDR3 residues: CAWSGGIYNEQFF. CDR3 nucleotide sequence: TGTGCCTGGAGCGGTGGAATCTACAATGAGCAGTTCTTC.

In its sample, this clone was seen once. The gene calls are TRBV11-2 and TRBJ2-7, with TRBD1 matching over 11 bases. In germline, CDR1 is SGHAT, CDR2 FQNNGV. The CDR3 has 15 amino acids. J lost 6 bases, V lost 4 bases, and 8 bases had no gene match. CDR3 sequence reads: CASSSDRGRMGEQYF. Written as DNA, the CDR3 is TGTGCCAGCAGCTCGGACAGGGGGCGGATGGGCGAGCAGTACTTC. The variable domain in full, completed from reference TRBV11-2 and TRBJ2-7, reads EAGVAQSPRYKIIEKRQSVAFWCNPISGHATLYWYQQILGQGPKLLIQFQNNGVVDDSQLPKDRFSAERLKGVDSTLKIQPAKLEDSAVYLCASSSDRGRMGEQYFGPGTRLTVT.

V and J are TRBV6-1 and TRBJ2-7; 7 positions agree with TRBD2. Germline-derived CDR1 and CDR2 are MNHNS and SASEGT. This CDR3 spans 14 amino acids. V shed 1 base and J 3 bases; nucleotides not matched to a gene: 3. CDR3 in DNA: TGTGCCAGCAGTGAAGGCGGGAGTGGCTACGAGCAGTACTTC. As protein: CASSEGGSGYEQYF.

The CDR3 protein is CASSPTPPGGGYTF. CDR3 coding DNA: TGTGCCAGCAGCCCCACCCCACCGGGGGGTGGCTACACCTTC. This chain links TRBV7-2 with TRBJ1-2; a weak D match, TRBD1 (5 bases). The CDR3 contains 14 residues. The germline CDR1 and CDR2 sequences are SGHTA and FQGNSA. The V gene lost 5 bases and the J gene lost 7 bases, with 17 bases spanning the gap.

V usage is TRBV9 and J usage is TRBJ2-7; D is unresolved. CDR1 and CDR2 from the germline V gene are SGDLS and YYNGEE. CDR3 size: 16 residues. The V and J ends lost 6 bases and 0 bases respectively, with 19 bases between them. DNA of the CDR3: TGTGCCAGCACCATAAACGACGGCGCGAGCTCCTACGAGCAGTACTTC. Amino acid sequence: CASTINDGASSYEQYF.

This clone was seen once. This sequence joins TRBV28 and TRBJ2-1; possibly TRBD1 or TRBD2 for D (5 bases each). CDR1 and CDR2 from the germline V gene are MDHEN and SYDVKM. This CDR3 has 17 amino acids. V lost 5 bases and J 1 base, leaving 18 bases between the germline ends. This chain's CDR3 is CASSPGTAPLSYNEQFF. Written as DNA, the CDR3 is TGTGCCAGCAGTCCAGGGACGGCACCCCTATCCTACAATGAGCAGTTCTTC.

V usage is TRBV7-9 and J usage is TRBJ2-7; D gene unclear. This CDR3 is built from 12 residues. Trimming took off 5 bases at V and 1 base at J, with 6 bases between the two ends. Looked up from germline, CDR1 is SEHNR and CDR2 is FQNEAQ (reference sequence). The DNA of the CDR3 is TGTGCCAGCAGCACCAGGTCCTACGAGCAGTACTTC. It specifies CASSTRSYEQYF. Complete variable domain (other parts from reference TRBV7-9 and TRBJ2-7): DTGVSQNPRHKITKRGQNVTFRCDPISEHNRLYWYRQTLGQGPEFLTYFQNEAQLEKSRLLSDRFSAERPKGSFSTLEIQRTEQGDSAMYLCASSTRSYEQYFGPGTRLTVT.

The chain links TRBV28 to TRBJ1-5, with D hard to call. Germline V gives CDR1 MDHEN, CDR2 SYDVKM. CDR3 length equals 16 residues. The ends were cut back, 1 base at V and 0 bases at J, with 10 bases in the middle. The CDR3 coding sequence is TGTGCCAGCAGTTTATTGGGAACATATAGCAATCAGCCCCAGCATTTT. Protein: CASSLLGTYSNQPQHF. The full variable domain, its missing parts supplied by reference TRBV28 and TRBJ1-5, is DVKVTQSSRYLVKRTGEKVFLECVQDMDHENMFWYRQDPGLGLRLIYFSYDVKMKEKGDIPEGYSVSREKKERFSLILESASTNQTSMYLCASSLLGTYSNQPQHFGDGTRLSIL.

The rearrangement links TRBV7-9 to TRBJ2-7, with unresolved D. This CDR3 is built from 13 residues. Germline-derived CDR1 and CDR2 are SEHNR and FQNEAQ (reference sequence). V lost 5 bases and J 0 bases, leaving 8 bases between the germline ends. The CDR3 reads CASSDVSSYEQYF. CDR3 DNA: TGTGCCAGCAGCGACGTTAGCTCCTACGAGCAGTACTTC.

In nucleotides, the CDR3 is TGTGCCAGCAGCCCAGGGGGGGGGACAGGGTCCTACGAGCAGTACTTC. It yields the protein CASSPGGGTGSYEQYF. This chain links TRBV9 with TRBJ2-7, with 9 bases aligning to TRBD1. The V and J ends lost 4 bases and 1 base, in that order; junction bases with no gene match: 9. In germline, CDR1 is SGDLS, CDR2 YYNGEE. This CDR3 has 16 residues. Variable domain in full (rest from reference TRBV9 and TRBJ2-7): DSGVTQTPKHLITATGQRVTLRCSPRSGDLSVYWYQQSLDQGLQFLIQYYNGEERAKGNILERFSAQQFPDLHSELNLSSLELGDSALYFCASSPGGGTGSYEQYFGPGTRLTVT.

The chain links TRBV11-3 to TRBJ2-1; TRBD2 matches at 10 bases. The V gene's germline CDR1 is SGHNT and CDR2 YENEEA. After removal of 5 bases from V and 7 bases from J, the junction contained 11 bases not matched to a gene. CDR3 size: 16 residues. The CDR3 reads CASSLISGRAGNEQFF. CDR3 nucleotide sequence: TGTGCCAGCAGCCTCATAAGCGGGAGGGCCGGGAATGAGCAGTTCTTC. Filled out from reference TRBV11-3 and TRBJ2-1, the complete variable domain reads EAGVVQSPRYKIIEKKQPVAFWCNPISGHNTLYWYLQNLGQGPELLIRYENEEAVDDSQLPKDRFSAERLKGVDSTLKIQPAELGDSAVYLCASSLISGRAGNEQFFGPGTRLTVL.

This clone was recorded once. The chain uses TRBV7-2 and TRBJ2-7; 10 bases align to TRBD2. The germline gives CDR1 SGHTA, CDR2 FQGNSA. The CDR3 has 18 residues. After removal of 4 bases from V and 2 bases from J, the junction contained 14 bases not matched to a gene. The CDR3 sequence is CASSSPGLAGAYTYEQYF. CDR3 DNA sequence: TGTGCCAGCAGCTCACCCGGGCTAGCGGGGGCCTATACCTACGAGCAGTACTTC.

This clone was seen a few times. The chain is built from TRBV5-1 and TRBJ2-7; 8 nucleotides agree with TRBD2. Looked up from germline, CDR1 is SGHRS and CDR2 is YFSETQ. Trimming cost V 3 bases and J 2 bases; bases outside gene matches: 13. CDR3 length: 17 amino acids. CDR3 amino acids: CASSSKPTTSGAYEQYF. The CDR3 coding sequence is TGCGCCAGCAGCTCGAAGCCTACCACTAGCGGAGCCTACGAGCAGTACTTC. Full variable domain (rest looked up from reference TRBV5-1 and TRBJ2-7): KAGVTQTPRYLIKTRGQQVTLSCSPISGHRSVSWYQQTPGQGLQFLFEYFSETQRNKGNFPGRFSGRQFSNSRSEMNVSTLELGDSALYLCASSSKPTTSGAYEQYFGPGTRLTVT.

The chain is built from TRBV30 and TRBJ1-4, with D tentatively TRBD1 (5 bases). The V and J ends lost 0 bases and 3 bases respectively, with 8 bases between them. CDR1 GTSNPN and CDR2 SVGIG come from the germline V gene (reference sequence). The CDR3 sequence is 14 residues long. The CDR3 region is CAWSVPGPNEKLFF. The CDR3 nucleotides read TGTGCCTGGAGTGTACCGGGGCCTAATGAAAAACTGTTTTTT.

The chain combines TRBV14 with TRBJ1-2; D is ambiguous. CDR1 and CDR2 (germline): SGHDN, FVKESK. V lost 0 bases, J lost 7 bases, and 9 bases lay in between. This CDR3 comprises 13 residues. CDR3: CASSQDLEGGYTF. CDR3 in DNA: TGTGCCAGCAGCCAAGACTTGGAGGGTGGCTACACCTTC.

This clone was seen only once. The V and J genes are TRBV28 and TRBJ1-2, with no clear D. The CDR3 consists of 14 residues. Germline CDR1 reads MDHEN; CDR2 reads SYDVKM. Trimming removed 2 bases from V and 5 bases from J, with 12 bases in between. In DNA, the CDR3 is TGTGCCAGCAGTTTAGACGGGCTGCTATATGGCTACACCTTC. Its translation: CASSLDGLLYGYTF.

Comment on this clone: The germline gene is not matched at one end of the junction; a read error may be the cause. The rearrangement uses TRBV6-1 and TRBJ2-5, with D hard to call. This CDR3 is 13 amino acids long. The germline gives CDR1 MNHNS, CDR2 SASEGT. The CDR3 region has the DNA TGTGCAAGCACGGTTAATCCTCGAGAGACCCAGTACTTC. Translation gives CASTVNPRETQYF.